Below, 22 T cell receptor beta chains from the same sample are listed, as sequenced in a study of T cell responses to AZD1222 COVID-19 vaccine. Sequencing was performed with immunoSEQ multiplex PCR; in TCRdb, only in-frame clones are kept and a portion is missing. The sample contains around 140,000 clones, around 93% of which appear only once. This specimen consisted of peripheral blood, obtained 28 days after the second AZD1222 dose. Receptors originate from an adult who received the AZD1222 COVID-19 vaccine.

The CDR3 is CASSWGAGNQPQHF. The DNA for the CDR3 is TGCGCCAGCAGCTGGGGAGCAGGCAATCAGCCCCAGCATTTT. The chain employs TRBV5-1 and TRBJ1-5; D call uncertain. The V gene lost 3 bases and the J gene lost 2 bases, with 9 bases spanning the gap. The germline V gene encodes CDR1 SGHRS and CDR2 YFSETQ. This CDR3 is built from 14 residues.

The chain uses TRBV6-2 or TRBV6-3 and TRBJ2-7, with D possibly being TRBD1 (5 bases). Germline V gene lookup returns CDR1 MNHEY and CDR2 SVGEGT. The CDR3 length is 15 residues. The V and J ends lost 4 bases and 2 bases respectively, with 15 bases between them. CDR3 nucleotide sequence: TGTGCCAGCAGTTCCCGGACAATCCCAACCTACGAGCAGTACTTC. This encodes CASSSRTIPTYEQYF.

The V call is TRBV18, the J call TRBJ1-5, with D possibly TRBD1 on 5 matching bases. V lost 6 bases and J lost 6, with 15 bases in between. CDR3 length: 14 amino acids. CDR1 is KGHSH and CDR2 is LQKENI in the germline V gene. The CDR3 nucleotides are TGTGCCAGCTCGGGGCAGGGAGTAAGTCAGCCCCAGCATTTT. As protein: CASSGQGVSQPQHF.

The V and J genes are TRBV11-3 and TRBJ2-5, with D tentatively TRBD1 or TRBD2 (5 bases each). Per germline, CDR1 SGHNT and CDR2 YENEEA. V was pared by 5 bases and J by 4 bases, with 11 bases between. This CDR3 region has 13 residues. The CDR3 nucleotides read TGTGCCAGCAGCCGGGACCCTCTAGAGACCCAGTACTTC. It yields the protein CASSRDPLETQYF.

This sequence joins TRBV27 and TRBJ2-7, with TRBD1 identical over 11 bases. The CDR3 contains 15 residues. Germline CDR1 MNHEY, CDR2 SMNVEV (reference sequence). The V segment lost 0 bases and the J segment 7 bases; nucleotides outside the gene matches: 5. CDR3 nucleotide sequence: TGTGCCAGCAGTTTATCCGGGACAGGGGGAGGGGAGCAGTACTTC. This gives the protein CASSLSGTGGGEQYF.

This rearrangement joins TRBV2 to TRBJ2-5, with 8 nucleotides matching TRBD1. Looked up from germline, CDR1 is SNHLY and CDR2 is FYNNEI. The CDR3 length is 13 residues. With V trimmed by 5 bases and J by 3 bases, 2 bases remained unmatched. CDR3 DNA: TGTGCCAGCAGTTCGACAGGGGAAGAGACCCAGTACTTC. Amino acid sequence: CASSSTGEETQYF.

This clone was counted a single time. The rearrangement joins TRBV2 to TRBJ2-5; D unclear. The germline gives CDR1 SNHLY, CDR2 FYNNEI. V was pared by 4 bases and J by 2 bases, with 8 bases between. The CDR3 totals 13 residues. The CDR3 region has the DNA TGTGCCAGCAGTGGGGCAGGACAAGAGACCCAGTACTTC. Protein sequence: CASSGAGQETQYF.

With regard to this clone: Additional DNA sequences in this sample encode the identical CDR3. This sequence joins TRBV5-1 and TRBJ2-3; a possible D gene is TRBD1 (5 bases). With 4 bases removed from V and 3 bases from J, the gap between germline ends came to 12 bases. This CDR3 spans 14 amino acids. Looked up from germline, CDR1 is SGHRS and CDR2 is YFSETQ. CDR3 protein: CASSPGQGTDTQYF. CDR3 coding DNA: TGCGCCAGCAGCCCCGGGCAGGGAACAGATACGCAGTATTTT.

This chain joins TRBV6-2 or TRBV6-3 and TRBJ2-3, with 12 bases aligning to TRBD2. V gave up 6 bases and J gave up 7 bases; unmatched junction bases: 11. The CDR3 is made up of 16 amino acids. In germline, CDR1 is MNHEY, CDR2 SVGEGT. CDR3 sequence (DNA): TGTGCCAGCAGCTCTACTAGCGGGAGGCCCCTATATACGCAGTATTTT. Amino acids: CASSSTSGRPLYTQYF.

As concerns this clone: A junction boundary mismatches the germline segment, possibly from a read error. This chain joins TRBV19 and TRBJ2-3; D remains ambiguous. This CDR3 has 16 amino acids. The germline V gene encodes CDR1 LNHDA and CDR2 SQIVND (reference sequence). The CDR3 here is CASSIGVGKGTDTQYF. The CDR3 nucleotides read TGTGCCAGTAGCATAGGAGTGGGAAAGGGCACAGATACGCAGTATTTT.

The genes are TRBV7-3 and TRBJ1-1; the D is unclear. V shed 4 bases and J shed 1 base, with 7 bases lying between them. Per the germline V gene, CDR1 is SGHTA and CDR2 is FQGTGA. The CDR3 spans 13 residues. CDR3 in DNA: TGTGCCAGCAGCTCGGACTGGAACACTGAAGCTTTCTTT. Amino acid sequence: CASSSDWNTEAFF. Full variable domain (outside the CDR3, taken from reference TRBV7-3 and TRBJ1-1): GAGVSQTPSNKVTEKGKYVELRCDPISGHTALYWYRQSLGQGPEFLIYFQGTGAADDSGLPNDRFFAVRPEGSVSTLKIQRTERGDSAVYLCASSSDWNTEAFFGQGTRLTVV.

The chain has TRBV7-2 and TRBJ2-1; D ambiguous. The germline V and J ends were trimmed by 1 base and 3 bases, with 16 bases remaining between them. The CDR3 totals 17 residues. In germline, CDR1 is SGHTA, CDR2 FQGNSA. CDR3 DNA: TGTGCCAGCAGCTTAGGCATGGGTCAGGCTGGCTACAATGAGCAGTTCTTC. The encoded protein is CASSLGMGQAGYNEQFF.

The chain recombines TRBV30 with TRBJ1-5, with unresolved D. V lost 2 bases to trimming and J lost 4 bases, with 6 bases between them. The CDR3 is made up of 12 amino acids. Per the germline V gene, CDR1 is GTSNPN and CDR2 is SVGIG (reference sequence). The CDR3 protein is CAWSPSNQPQHF. The CDR3 bases are TGTGCCTGGAGTCCCTCGAATCAGCCCCAGCATTTT.

The rearrangement links TRBV6-5 to TRBJ2-2, with unresolved D. The V gene lost 2 bases and the J gene lost 4 bases, with 5 bases spanning the gap. Looked up from germline, CDR1 is MNHEY and CDR2 is SVGAGI. The CDR3 runs to 13 residues. CDR3 DNA sequence: TGTGCCAGCAGTTACATGAGCACCGGGGAGCTGTTTTTT. Encoded protein: CASSYMSTGELFF.

The rearrangement joins TRBV6-2 or TRBV6-3 to TRBJ1-1; TRBD1 agrees at 7 bases. CDR3 length: 13 amino acids. V lost 2 bases and J lost 4; bases outside the gene matches: 1. Germline loops: CDR1 MNHEY, CDR2 SVGEGT. The CDR3 nucleotides read TGTGCCAGCAGTTACACAGGGGTCACTGAAGCTTTCTTT. Encoded protein: CASSYTGVTEAFF.

This clone was seen just once. This rearrangement joins TRBV6-2 or TRBV6-3 to TRBJ2-7; D is perhaps TRBD1 or TRBD2 (6 bases each). CDR3 length: 14 residues. V shed 0 bases and J shed 6 bases, with 12 bases lying between them. CDR1 and CDR2 (germline): MNHEY, SVGEGT. The CDR3 DNA sequence: TGTGCCAGCAGTTACTCAATTTGGGGGGCCGAGCAGTACTTC. It translates to CASSYSIWGAEQYF.

The chain couples TRBV6-2 or TRBV6-3 to TRBJ1-2; D is ambiguous. Germline CDR1 MNHEY, CDR2 SVGEGT. The length of the CDR3 is 14 residues. Trimming stripped 4 bases from V and 0 bases from J, with 9 bases between. The CDR3 bases are TGTGCCAGCAGTTCGCGGCCCTCTAACTATGGCTACACCTTC. It encodes CASSSRPSNYGYTF.

The genes are TRBV14 and TRBJ2-1, with TRBD2 matching over 7 bases. The CDR3 extends over 15 amino acids. Germline assignment: CDR1 SGHDN and CDR2 FVKESK. V lost 3 bases, J lost 2 bases, and 4 bases stayed unmatched. In DNA form, the CDR3 reads TGTGCCAGCAGCCAGGGCGGGGGAACCTACAATGAGCAGTTCTTC. It specifies CASSQGGGTYNEQFF.

CDR3 amino acids: CASSWGSTDTQYF. CDR3 nucleotides: TGTGCCAGCAGTTGGGGAAGCACAGATACGCAGTATTTT. V is TRBV28 and J is TRBJ2-3; D gene unclear. This CDR3 contains 13 residues. Germline V gene data show CDR1 as MDHEN and CDR2 as SYDVKM. V was trimmed by 4 bases and J by 0 bases, leaving 5 bases between them. Combining the CDR3 with reference TRBV28 and TRBJ2-3 gives the whole variable domain DVKVTQSSRYLVKRTGEKVFLECVQDMDHENMFWYRQDPGLGLRLIYFSYDVKMKEKGDIPEGYSVSREKKERFSLILESASTNQTSMYLCASSWGSTDTQYFGPGTRLTVL.

The gene calls are TRBV27 and TRBJ2-1, with a tentative D call TRBD2 (5 bases). The V end lost 6 bases, the J end lost 9 bases, and 15 bases lay between the germline ends. This CDR3 comprises 13 residues. Germline V lookup: CDR1 MNHEY, CDR2 SMNVEV (reference sequence). Here the CDR3 DNA reads TGTGCCAGCAGGCTCCTCGCCGGGATTGAGCAGTTCTTC. Its protein product is CASRLLAGIEQFF.

The rearrangement uses TRBV5-8 and TRBJ1-5; 9 bases agree with TRBD1. CDR1 and CDR2 (germline): SGHTS, YDEGEE. This CDR3 comprises 14 residues. V lost 4 bases, J lost 7 bases, and 6 bases stayed unmatched. The DNA of the CDR3 is TGTGCCAGCAGCCTAGACAGGGGGTACCAGCCCCAGCATTTT. This translates into CASSLDRGYQPQHF.

V gene TRBV28 combines with J gene TRBJ2-7; D is possibly TRBD2 (6 bases). Trimming shortened V by 4 bases and J by 5 bases, and 18 bases separated the two germline ends. The CDR3 extends over 15 amino acids. Germline lookup yields CDR1 MDHEN and CDR2 SYDVKM. For the CDR3, the DNA is TGTGCCAGCAGTTCCCCGGGGGTAGGAAGTCACGAGCAGTACTTC. Its protein is CASSSPGVGSHEQYF.